These T cell receptor beta chains were read from a single sample in a study of T cells in Graves' hyperthyroidism and ophthalmopathy. MiXCR was run by TCRdb on the multiplex PCR reads, yielding one entry per CDR3 protein. Here the sample spans 550,000 to 800,000 distinct CDR3 sequences, around 15% being singletons. Sequencing used blood. These receptors all come from a young man with Graves' hyperthyroidism. Each CDR3 is given with its conserved first and last residue. The order of the fields is J gene, V gene, D gene, clone size, CDR3 protein, CDR3 DNA. The D gene is left open where the match is weak. The size entry is marked missing in some rows and otherwise reads once, few, many or a size class.

>TRBJ2-7|TRBV28|.|many
CASQGYEQYF
TGTGCCAGTCAGGGTTACGAGCAGTACTTC
>TRBJ1-4|TRBV7-9|.|.
CASSFPRGEKLFF
TGTGCCAGCAGCTTCCCCCGGGGTGAAAAACTGTTTTTT
>TRBJ2-3|TRBV7-9|TRBD1|many
CASRPRDRGLPDTQYF
TGTGCCAGCAGACCACGGGACAGGGGGCTCCCAGATACGCAGTATTTT
>TRBJ2-5|TRBV3-1|TRBD2|many
CASSPGGEPETQYF
TGTGCCAGCAGCCCCGGGGGGGAGCCAGAGACCCAGTACTTC
>TRBJ2-1|TRBV18|.|.
CASSPRSVAPSSYNEQFF
TGTGCCAGCTCACCAAGGTCGGTCGCACCGAGCTCCTACAATGAGCAGTTCTTC
>TRBJ2-5|TRBV7-8|TRBD1|.
CASSLPPSSGGETQYF
TGTGCCAGCAGCTTACCACCTAGTTCAGGGGGTGAGACCCAGTACTTC
>TRBJ2-7|TRBV11-3|TRBD2|many
CASSLYRPGLAGHKQYF
TGTGCCAGCAGCCTCTACCGACCGGGACTAGCGGGTCATAAGCAGTACTTC
>TRBJ2-7|TRBV5-1|.|.
CASSFEDFSYEQYF
TGCGCCAGCAGCTTTGAGGACTTTTCCTACGAGCAGTACTTC
>TRBJ1-2|TRBV27|TRBD1|few
CATARGQTYGYTF
TGTGCCACAGCCAGGGGACAGACCTATGGCTACACCTTC
>TRBJ1-1|TRBV12-3/TRBV12-4|.|few
CASSLATGNTEAFF
TGTGCCAGCAGTTTGGCGACTGGAAACACTGAAGCTTTCTTT
>TRBJ2-2|TRBV27|.|few
CASSLNLAGELFF
TGTGCCAGCAGTTTGAATCTAGCCGGGGAGCTGTTTTTT
>TRBJ2-1|TRBV15|.|many
CATAGTLYNEQFF
TGTGCCACCGCCGGGACCCTCTACAATGAGCAGTTCTTC
>TRBJ2-3|TRBV28|TRBD2|many
CASRPAGVIDTQYF
TGTGCCAGCAGACCAGCGGGAGTGATAGATACGCAGTATTTT
>TRBJ2-3|TRBV6-1|.|once
CATLMDTQYF
TGTGCCACCTTGATGGATACGCAGTATTTT
>TRBJ2-7|TRBV20-1|TRBD1|many
CSAFNRDRDFYEQYF
TGCAGTGCCTTTAACCGGGACAGGGATTTCTACGAGCAGTACTTC
>TRBJ2-1|TRBV2|TRBD2|.
CASSPSGLAGPNEQFF
TGTGCCAGCAGTCCCAGTGGACTAGCGGGACCCAATGAGCAGTTCTTC
>TRBJ2-4|TRBV30|TRBD1|few
CAWSTGQGRNIQYF
TGTGCCTGGAGTACAGGACAGGGTAGAAACATTCAGTACTTC
>TRBJ2-7|TRBV12-3/TRBV12-4|.|many
CASSLGTLEQYF
TGTGCCAGCAGTTTAGGGACCCTCGAGCAGTACTTC
>TRBJ2-7|TRBV2|.|many
CASSEALQERPYEQYF
TGTGCCAGCAGTGAAGCGCTTCAGGAGAGACCCTACGAGCAGTACTTC
>TRBJ2-1|TRBV20-1|TRBD2|few
CSARTGTSGKWDEQFF
TGCAGTGCGAGAACCGGGACTAGCGGGAAGTGGGATGAGCAGTTCTTC
>TRBJ2-5|TRBV7-3|TRBD2|few
CASSTSGRETQYF
TGTGCCAGCTCTACTAGCGGGAGGGAGACCCAGTACTTC
>TRBJ2-3|TRBV7-9|TRBD2|many
CASSSGAGASTDTQYF
TGTGCCAGCAGCTCCGGAGCGGGGGCGAGCACAGATACGCAGTATTTT
>TRBJ1-3|TRBV10-3|.|.
CAISESSNVGNTIYF
TGTGCCATCAGTGAGTCGTCGAACGTTGGAAACACCATATATTTT
>TRBJ2-5|TRBV20-1|TRBD2|few
CSARDLAGERQETQYF
TGCAGTGCTAGAGATCTAGCGGGAGAGAGGCAAGAGACCCAGTACTTC
>TRBJ2-7|TRBV2|.|many
CASSERGFYEQYF
TGTGCCAGCAGTGAACGAGGTTTCTACGAGCAGTACTTC
>TRBJ1-2|TRBV20-1|.|few
CSATKEGRYGYTF
TGCAGTGCTACGAAAGAGGGAAGGTATGGCTACACCTTC
>TRBJ1-2|TRBV28|.|few
CASSLWGEVGYTF
TGTGCCAGCAGTTTATGGGGGGAAGTTGGCTACACCTTC
>TRBJ2-2|TRBV2|TRBD2|many
CASSREGTGELFF
TGTGCCAGCTCGAGGGAGGGTACCGGGGAGCTGTTTTTT
>TRBJ2-3|TRBV2|TRBD1|many
CASSEQRQGQPDTQYF
TGTGCCAGCAGTGAGCAGAGACAGGGGCAACCAGATACGCAGTATTTT
>TRBJ2-5|TRBV7-9|.|many
CASSLATGQETQYF
TGTGCCAGCAGCTTAGCGACTGGGCAAGAGACCCAGTACTTC
>TRBJ1-2|TRBV28|.|many
CASSLSPRLNYGYTF
TGTGCCAGCAGTTTATCCCCCAGGCTTAACTATGGCTACACCTTC
>TRBJ2-7|TRBV7-2|.|many
CASSLDSQQYF
TGTGCCAGCAGCCTTGATTCCCAGCAGTACTTC
>TRBJ1-1|TRBV5-5|TRBD1|many
CATTETGGEISEAFF
TGTGCCACCACGGAGACAGGGGGGGAGATCAGTGAAGCTTTCTTT
>TRBJ2-7|TRBV10-3|.|.
CATNRQVRYEQYF
TGTGCCACGAACCGACAGGTTCGCTACGAGCAGTACTTC
>TRBJ2-5|TRBV7-6|.|.
CASSSRRFETQYF
TGTGCCAGCAGCTCTCGGCGGTTTGAGACCCAGTACTTC
>TRBJ2-1|TRBV9|.|many
CASSVDGSDNEQFF
TGTGCCAGCAGCGTAGACGGGAGTGATAATGAGCAGTTCTTC
>TRBJ1-2|TRBV28|TRBD1|few
CASSQTRTGGEGYTF
TGTGCCAGCAGTCAAACCAGGACAGGGGGTGAAGGCTACACCTTC
>TRBJ1-1|TRBV9|.|.
CASSVVSLTEAFF
TGTGCCAGCAGCGTAGTCTCGCTCACTGAAGCTTTCTTT
>TRBJ2-5|TRBV20-1|.|.
CSARVSRRETQYF
TGCAGTGCTAGAGTGTCCAGGCGGGAGACCCAGTACTTC
>TRBJ1-5|TRBV12-3/TRBV12-4|.|few
CASSPGGGVSNQPQHF
TGTGCCAGCAGTCCGGGGGGGGGCGTTAGCAATCAGCCCCAGCATTTT
>TRBJ2-7|TRBV20-1|.|many
CSASPTSYEQYF
TGCAGTGCTAGTCCCACATCCTACGAGCAGTACTTC
>TRBJ2-3|TRBV24-1|.|.
CATSDSDNPGGGTDTQYF
TGTGCCACCAGTGATTCGGACAACCCGGGCGGGGGCACAGATACGCAGTATTTT
>TRBJ1-4|TRBV20-1|TRBD1|few
CSARVGTGSISNEKLFF
TGCAGTGCTAGAGTCGGGACAGGGAGTATATCTAATGAAAAACTGTTTTTT
>TRBJ1-1|TRBV27|.|.
CASSLSARWRLLNTEAFF
TGTGCCAGCAGTTTATCCGCGCGGTGGAGGCTGTTAAACACTGAAGCTTTCTTT
>TRBJ2-5|TRBV27|TRBD2|few
CASSNLGTSGRYF
TGTGCCAGCAGTAACCTCGGGACTAGCGGGAGGTACTTC
>TRBJ2-2|TRBV12-3/TRBV12-4|TRBD2|many
CASTRGERREFTGELFF
TGTGCCAGCACCCGGGGGGAGAGACGGGAGTTCACCGGGGAGCTGTTTTTT
>TRBJ1-5|TRBV20-1|TRBD1|many
CSARGDRGGKPQHF
TGCAGTGCTAGAGGGGACAGGGGTGGGAAGCCCCAGCATTTT
>TRBJ2-5|TRBV20-1|.|.
CSARESGRLQETQYF
TGCAGTGCTAGAGAGAGCGGAAGACTCCAAGAGACCCAGTACTTC
>TRBJ2-5|TRBV11-1|.|many
CASSLDTGIQETQYF
TGTGCCAGCAGCTTAGACACTGGCATCCAAGAGACCCAGTACTTC
>TRBJ2-3|TRBV6-1|.|many
CASSSMARGDTQYF
TGTGCCAGCAGTTCCATGGCCCGAGGGGATACGCAGTATTTT
>TRBJ2-7|TRBV6-5|.|.
CASSYKGSEQYF
TGTGCCAGCAGTTACAAGGGAAGCGAGCAGTACTTC
>TRBJ2-1|TRBV11-1|.|few
CASSLDTGMVNEQFF
TGTGCCAGCAGCTTAGATACGGGAATGGTAAATGAGCAGTTCTTC
>TRBJ2-5|TRBV3-1|TRBD1|.
CASSLTGTEETQYF
TGTGCCAGCAGCCTCACCGGGACAGAAGAGACCCAGTACTTC
>TRBJ2-7|TRBV29-1|TRBD1|many
CSGIGQATYEQYF
TGCAGCGGAATTGGACAGGCAACCTACGAGCAGTACTTC
>TRBJ2-7|TRBV5-1|.|.
CASSLEGGRREQYF
TGCGCCAGCAGCCTTGAGGGGGGGCGAAGGGAGCAGTACTTC
>TRBJ2-5|TRBV5-5|.|.
CASSRTQVPGETQYF
TGTGCCAGCAGCCGTACACAGGTCCCAGGGGAGACCCAGTACTTC
>TRBJ2-2|TRBV7-2|.|.
CASSLVLAGGELFF
TGTGCCAGCAGCTTAGTACTAGCAGGCGGGGAGCTGTTTTTT